This T cell receptor beta chain was sequenced for a study of blood T cell repertoires in COVID-19. Study background: COVID-19 samples collected from the United States, Italy and Spain covered acute and convalescent phases. Sample material is recorded as cDNA or gDNA derived from T cells, B-cell-depleted T cells, or PBMCs.

In the authors' methods: Counts of nucleated cells, estimated from reference gene primer amplification, were obtained. TCRdb's table, derived via immunoSEQ multiplex PCR, lists solely in-frame clones and lacks some. That table is the source of V, J and clone size, and D and trimming were worked out from the DNA. This sample carries 70,000 to 90,000 clones, around nine tenths of them seen once, and the ten largest clones take less than 9%. The material sequenced was peripheral blood. The TCR was taken from a man aged 55 to 70 with acute or convalescent COVID-19.

CDR3 in amino acids: CASSVAGENSPLHF. The CDR3 DNA sequence: TGTGCCAGCAGCGTAGCTGGGGAGAATTCACCCCTCCACTTT. The V call is TRBV9, the J call TRBJ1-6; no clear D. CDR1 SGDLS and CDR2 YYNGEE come from the germline V gene. V lost 0 bases and J 7 bases, leaving 8 bases between the germline ends. This CDR3 spans 14 amino acids.